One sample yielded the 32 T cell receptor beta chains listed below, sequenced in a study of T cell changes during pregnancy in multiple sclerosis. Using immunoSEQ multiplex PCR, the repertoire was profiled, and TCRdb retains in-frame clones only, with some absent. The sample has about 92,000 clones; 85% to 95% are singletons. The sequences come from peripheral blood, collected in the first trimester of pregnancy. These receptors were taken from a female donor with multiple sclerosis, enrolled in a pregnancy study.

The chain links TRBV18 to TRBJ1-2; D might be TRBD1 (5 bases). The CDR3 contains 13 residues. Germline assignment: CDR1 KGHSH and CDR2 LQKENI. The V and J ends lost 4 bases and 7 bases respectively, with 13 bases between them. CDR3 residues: CASSLIRGSGYTF. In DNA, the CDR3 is TGTGCCAGCTCACTGATTAGGGGTAGTGGCTACACCTTC.

CDR3 region: CASSQSGWLAGGKDTQYF. The DNA of the CDR3 is TGTGCCAGCAGCCAATCAGGATGGCTAGCGGGGGGGAAGGATACGCAGTATTTT. The chain combines TRBV9 with TRBJ2-3, with 12 bases identical to TRBD2. CDR3 length: 18 amino acids. The junction had 15 bases not matched to a gene; V was cut back by 4 bases and J by 6 bases. Germline V gene sequence: CDR1 SGDLS, CDR2 YYNGEE.

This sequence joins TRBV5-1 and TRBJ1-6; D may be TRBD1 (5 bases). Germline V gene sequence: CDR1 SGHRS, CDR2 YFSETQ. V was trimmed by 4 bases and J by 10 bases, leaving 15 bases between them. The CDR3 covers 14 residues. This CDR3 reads CASSADIFGSPLHF. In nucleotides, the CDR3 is TGCGCCAGCAGCGCGGACATTTTCGGCTCACCCCTCCACTTT.

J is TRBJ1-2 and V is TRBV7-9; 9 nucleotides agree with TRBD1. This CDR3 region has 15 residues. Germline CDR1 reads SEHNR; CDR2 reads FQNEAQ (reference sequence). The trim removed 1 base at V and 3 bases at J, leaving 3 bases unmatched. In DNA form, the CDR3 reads TGTGCCAGCAGCTTAGAGACAGGGGGATACTATGGCTACACCTTC. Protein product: CASSLETGGYYGYTF. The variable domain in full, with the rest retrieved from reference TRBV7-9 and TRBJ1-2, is DTGVSQNPRHKITKRGQNVTFRCDPISEHNRLYWYRQTLGQGPEFLTYFQNEAQLEKSRLLSDRFSAERPKGSFSTLEIQRTEQGDSAMYLCASSLETGGYYGYTFGSGTRLTVV.

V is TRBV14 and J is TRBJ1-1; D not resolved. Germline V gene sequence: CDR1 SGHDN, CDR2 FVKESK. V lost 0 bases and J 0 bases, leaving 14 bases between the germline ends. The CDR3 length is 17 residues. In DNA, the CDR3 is TGTGCCAGCAGCCAAGACCGGCTAGTCGGAGTGAACACTGAAGCTTTCTTT. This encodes CASSQDRLVGVNTEAFF.

CDR3 in DNA: TGTGCCAGCAGCCAAGCAGGACAGGGCTCTAATCAGCCCCAGCATTTT. Translating gives CASSQAGQGSNQPQHF. The chain uses TRBV4-2 and TRBJ1-5; 8 bases line up with TRBD1. With 1 base clipped from V and 4 bases from J, the junction kept 6 bases outside the gene matches. The CDR3 length is 16 residues. The germline V gene encodes CDR1 LGHNA and CDR2 YNFKEQ.

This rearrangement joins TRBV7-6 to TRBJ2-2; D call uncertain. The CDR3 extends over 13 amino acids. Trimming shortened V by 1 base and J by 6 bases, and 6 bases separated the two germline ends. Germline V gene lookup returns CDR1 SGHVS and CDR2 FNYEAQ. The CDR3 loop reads CASSLELSGELFF. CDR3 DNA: TGTGCCAGCAGCTTAGAACTCTCCGGGGAGCTGTTTTTT.

The CDR3 sequence is CASSYEGRTGELFF. CDR3 DNA sequence: TGTGCCAGCAGTTACGAGGGCAGGACCGGGGAGCTGTTTTTT. The chain recombines TRBV6-5 with TRBJ2-2, with a weak D call TRBD2 (5 bases). The V end was cut by 2 bases, the J end by 5 bases, with 9 bases between. Germline CDR1 is MNHEY and CDR2 is SVGAGI. The CDR3 runs to 14 residues.

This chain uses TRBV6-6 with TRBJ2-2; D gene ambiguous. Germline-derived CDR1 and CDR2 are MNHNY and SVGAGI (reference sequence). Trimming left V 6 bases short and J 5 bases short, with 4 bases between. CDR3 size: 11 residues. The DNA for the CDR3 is TGTGCCAGCAGGAGAACCGGGGAGCTGTTTTTT. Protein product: CASRRTGELFF.

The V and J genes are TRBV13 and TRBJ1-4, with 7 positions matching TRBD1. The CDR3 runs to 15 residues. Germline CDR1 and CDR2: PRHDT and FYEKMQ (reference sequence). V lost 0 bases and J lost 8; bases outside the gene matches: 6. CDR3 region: CASSLGTGKGEKLFF. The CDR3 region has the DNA TGTGCCAGCAGCTTAGGGACAGGGAAGGGAGAAAAACTGTTTTTT.

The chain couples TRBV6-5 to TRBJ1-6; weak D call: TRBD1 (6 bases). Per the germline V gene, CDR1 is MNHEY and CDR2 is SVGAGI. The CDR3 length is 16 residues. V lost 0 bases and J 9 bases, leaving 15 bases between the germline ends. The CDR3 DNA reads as TGTGCCAGCAGTTACTCGCGGGAGCAGGGGACTTCACCCCTCCACTTT. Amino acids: CASSYSREQGTSPLHF.

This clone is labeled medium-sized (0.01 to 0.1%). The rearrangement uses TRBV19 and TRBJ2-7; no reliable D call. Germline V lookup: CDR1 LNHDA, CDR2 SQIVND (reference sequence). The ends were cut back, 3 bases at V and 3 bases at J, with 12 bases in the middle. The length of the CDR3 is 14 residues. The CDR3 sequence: CASSIGQTHYEQYF. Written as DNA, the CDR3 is TGTGCCAGTAGTATTGGGCAGACCCACTACGAGCAGTACTTC.

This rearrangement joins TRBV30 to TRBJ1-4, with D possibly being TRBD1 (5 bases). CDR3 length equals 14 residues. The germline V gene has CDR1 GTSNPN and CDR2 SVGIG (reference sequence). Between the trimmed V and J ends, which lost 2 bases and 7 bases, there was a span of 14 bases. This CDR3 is CAWSRGGESEKLFF. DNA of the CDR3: TGTGCCTGGAGTCGGGGGGGGGAAAGTGAAAAACTGTTTTTT.

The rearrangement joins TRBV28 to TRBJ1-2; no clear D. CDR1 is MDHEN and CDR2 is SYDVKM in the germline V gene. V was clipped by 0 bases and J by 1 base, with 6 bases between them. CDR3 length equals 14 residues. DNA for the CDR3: TGTGCCAGCAGTTTATGGGGAGATAACTATGGCTACACCTTC. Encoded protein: CASSLWGDNYGYTF.

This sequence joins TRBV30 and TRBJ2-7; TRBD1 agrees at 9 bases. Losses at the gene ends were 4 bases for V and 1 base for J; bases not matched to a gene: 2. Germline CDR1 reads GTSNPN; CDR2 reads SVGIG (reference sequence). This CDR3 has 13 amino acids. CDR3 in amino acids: CAWNRGLSYEQYF. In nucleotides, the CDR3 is TGTGCCTGGAACAGGGGGCTTTCCTACGAGCAGTACTTC.

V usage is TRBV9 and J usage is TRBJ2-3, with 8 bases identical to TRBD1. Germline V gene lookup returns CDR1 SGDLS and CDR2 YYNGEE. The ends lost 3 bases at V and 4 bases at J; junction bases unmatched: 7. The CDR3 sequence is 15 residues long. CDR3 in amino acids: CASSERTGIADTQYF. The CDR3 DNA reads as TGTGCCAGCAGCGAACGGACAGGGATCGCAGATACGCAGTATTTT.

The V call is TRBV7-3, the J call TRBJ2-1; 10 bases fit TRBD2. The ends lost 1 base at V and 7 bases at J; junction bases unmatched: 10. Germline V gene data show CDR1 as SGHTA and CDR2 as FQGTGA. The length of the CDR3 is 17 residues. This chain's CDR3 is CASSLMASGGLRNEQFF. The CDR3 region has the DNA TGTGCCAGCAGCTTAATGGCTAGCGGGGGCCTGAGGAATGAGCAGTTCTTC.

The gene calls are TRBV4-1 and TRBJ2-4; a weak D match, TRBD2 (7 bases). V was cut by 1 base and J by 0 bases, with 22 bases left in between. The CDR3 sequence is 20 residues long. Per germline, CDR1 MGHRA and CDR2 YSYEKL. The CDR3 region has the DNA TGCGCCAGCAGCCAAGTAAGGGGAGGGGGGTCGGGATTAGCCAAAAACATTCAGTACTTC. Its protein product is CASSQVRGGGSGLAKNIQYF.

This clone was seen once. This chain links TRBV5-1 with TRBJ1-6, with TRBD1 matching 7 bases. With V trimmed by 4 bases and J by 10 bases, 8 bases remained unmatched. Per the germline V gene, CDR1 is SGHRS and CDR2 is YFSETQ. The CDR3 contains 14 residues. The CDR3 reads CASSIDRAGSPLHF. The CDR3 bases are TGCGCCAGCAGCATAGACAGGGCCGGCTCACCCCTCCACTTT.

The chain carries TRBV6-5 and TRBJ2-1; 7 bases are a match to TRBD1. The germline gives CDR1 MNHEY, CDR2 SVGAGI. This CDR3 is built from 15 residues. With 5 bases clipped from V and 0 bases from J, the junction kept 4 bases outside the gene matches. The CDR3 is CASSRGQSSYNEQFF. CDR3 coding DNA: TGTGCCAGCAGTAGGGGACAGAGCTCCTACAATGAGCAGTTCTTC.

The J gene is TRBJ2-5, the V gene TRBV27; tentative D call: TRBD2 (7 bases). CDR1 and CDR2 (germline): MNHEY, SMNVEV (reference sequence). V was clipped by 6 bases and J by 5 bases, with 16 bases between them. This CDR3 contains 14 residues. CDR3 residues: CASSQGGESETQYF. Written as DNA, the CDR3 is TGTGCCAGCAGCCAAGGGGGGGAGTCGGAGACCCAGTACTTC.

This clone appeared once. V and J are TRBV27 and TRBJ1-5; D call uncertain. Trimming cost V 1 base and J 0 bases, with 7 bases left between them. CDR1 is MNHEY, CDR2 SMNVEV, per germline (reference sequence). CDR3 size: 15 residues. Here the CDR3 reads CASSLWQDSNQPQHF. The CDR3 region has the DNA TGTGCCAGCAGTTTATGGCAGGATAGCAATCAGCCCCAGCATTTT.

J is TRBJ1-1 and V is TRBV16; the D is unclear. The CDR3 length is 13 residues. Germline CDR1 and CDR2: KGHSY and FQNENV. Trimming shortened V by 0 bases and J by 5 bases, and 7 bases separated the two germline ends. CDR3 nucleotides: TGTGCCAGCAGCCAATCGAGGGAGACTGAAGCTTTCTTT. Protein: CASSQSRETEAFF.

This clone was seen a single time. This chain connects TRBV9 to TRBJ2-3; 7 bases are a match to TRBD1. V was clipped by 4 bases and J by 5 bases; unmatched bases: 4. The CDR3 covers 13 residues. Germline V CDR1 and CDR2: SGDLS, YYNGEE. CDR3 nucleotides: TGTGCCAGCAGCAGCCAGGGGGAAGATACGCAGTATTTT. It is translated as CASSSQGEDTQYF.

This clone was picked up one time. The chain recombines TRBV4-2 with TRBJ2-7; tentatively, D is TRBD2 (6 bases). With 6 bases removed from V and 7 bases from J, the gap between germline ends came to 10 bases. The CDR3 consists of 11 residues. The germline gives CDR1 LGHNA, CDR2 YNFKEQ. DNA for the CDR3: TGTGCCAGCAGTTATGGGGGGGAGCAGTACTTC. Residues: CASSYGGEQYF.

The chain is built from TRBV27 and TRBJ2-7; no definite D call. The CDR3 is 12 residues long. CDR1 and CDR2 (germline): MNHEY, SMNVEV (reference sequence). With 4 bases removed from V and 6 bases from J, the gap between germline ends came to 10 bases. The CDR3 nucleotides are TGTGCCAGCAGTTCCCCCGGGTTCGAGCAGTACTTC. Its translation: CASSSPGFEQYF.

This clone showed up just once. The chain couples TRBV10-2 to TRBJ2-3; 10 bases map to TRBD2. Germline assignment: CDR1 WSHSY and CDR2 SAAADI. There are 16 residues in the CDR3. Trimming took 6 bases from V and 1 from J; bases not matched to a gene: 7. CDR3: CASRQLAGKGTDTQYF. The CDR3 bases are TGCGCCAGCAGACAACTAGCGGGGAAGGGCACAGATACGCAGTATTTT.

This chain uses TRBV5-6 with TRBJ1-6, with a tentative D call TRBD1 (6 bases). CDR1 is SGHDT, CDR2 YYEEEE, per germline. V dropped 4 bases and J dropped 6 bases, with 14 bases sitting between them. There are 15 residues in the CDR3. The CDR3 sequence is CASSLDRLPNSPLHF. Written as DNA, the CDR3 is TGTGCCAGCAGCCTGGACAGACTACCTAATTCACCCCTCCACTTT.

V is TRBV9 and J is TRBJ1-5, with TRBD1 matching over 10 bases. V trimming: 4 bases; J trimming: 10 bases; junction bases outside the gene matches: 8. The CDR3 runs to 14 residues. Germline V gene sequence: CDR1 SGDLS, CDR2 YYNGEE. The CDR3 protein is CASSLGTGEGPQHF. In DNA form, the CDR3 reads TGTGCCAGCAGCTTAGGGACAGGGGAGGGACCCCAGCATTTT. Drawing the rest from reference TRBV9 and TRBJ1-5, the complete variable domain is DSGVTQTPKHLITATGQRVTLRCSPRSGDLSVYWYQQSLDQGLQFLIQYYNGEERAKGNILERFSAQQFPDLHSELNLSSLELGDSALYFCASSLGTGEGPQHFGDGTRLSIL.

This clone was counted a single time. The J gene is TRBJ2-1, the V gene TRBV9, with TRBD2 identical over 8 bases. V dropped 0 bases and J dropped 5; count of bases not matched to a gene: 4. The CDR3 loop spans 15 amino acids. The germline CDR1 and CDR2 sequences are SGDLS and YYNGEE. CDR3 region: CASSVAGGANNEQFF. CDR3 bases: TGTGCCAGCAGCGTAGCGGGAGGGGCTAACAATGAGCAGTTCTTC.

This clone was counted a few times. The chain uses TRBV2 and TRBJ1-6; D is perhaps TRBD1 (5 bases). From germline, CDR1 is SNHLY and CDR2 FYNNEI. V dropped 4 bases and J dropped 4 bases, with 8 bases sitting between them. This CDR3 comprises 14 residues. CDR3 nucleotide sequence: TGTGCCAGCAGTGGCGCAGGGTATAATTCACCCCTCCACTTT. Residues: CASSGAGYNSPLHF.

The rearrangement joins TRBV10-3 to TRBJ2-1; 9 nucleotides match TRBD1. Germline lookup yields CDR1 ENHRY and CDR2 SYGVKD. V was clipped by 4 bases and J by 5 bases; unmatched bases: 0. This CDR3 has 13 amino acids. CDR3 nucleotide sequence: TGTGCCATCAGTGGGGACAGGGACAATGAGCAGTTCTTC. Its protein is CAISGDRDNEQFF.